This TCR beta chain was obtained from a study of vaccination effects on CD4 cells after COVID-19. Points from the study as a whole: Convalescent patients were few in the study, and early post-infection timepoints were absent. In the late period after vaccination, infection- and vaccine-induced clones contracted markedly.

V was pared by 0 bases and J by 10 bases, with 19 bases between. From germline, CDR1 is SGHNT and CDR2 YYREEE (reference sequence). This CDR3 has 15 amino acids. Concerning this clone: Its antigen is undetermined.

Antigen-specific CD4+ T cells were expanded with viral peptide pools in the ViraFEST assay before sequencing. Following culture for more than 9 days, CD4+ T cells were isolated. PCR confirmed that the person was infected with SARS-CoV-2 between March and December 2020. Cultures had half their medium replaced with IL-2 medium on days 3 and 7. Produced via immunoSEQ multiplex PCR; TCRdb's table is partial and in-frame only. Seen here are around 40,000 clones, approximately 70% observed once, and the top ten hold about 30%. The source of this sequence is a human donor who had a prior SARS-CoV-2 infection. The sample was CD4+ T cells from PBMCs cultured with a peptide pool, taken before COVID-19 vaccination. The rearrangement links TRBV5-4 to TRBJ2-5; D call uncertain. CDR3 coding DNA: TGTGCCAGCAGCTTGGCGTCTGCCATTCAAGTGATCCAGTACTTC. Translating gives CASSLASAIQVIQYF.